The clone carrying this T cell receptor beta chain was seen just once. These data belong to a study of T cell repertoires in ileal Crohn's disease. J was trimmed by 4 bases and V by 4 bases; bases with no gene match: 3. The V gene's germline CDR1 is MNHEY and CDR2 SMNVEV (reference sequence). The CDR3 covers 15 residues. Time point defined: proximal margin of the surgical specimen (macroscopically non-inflamed). Sequencing used immunoSEQ multiplex PCR; TCRdb keeps in-frame clones, though not all of them. The sample consists of 7,000 or so clones, 74% of them appearing once. The V call is TRBV27, the J call TRBJ2-1; 11 bases map to TRBD2. The clonotype was recovered from an adult with Crohn's disease. Source material: ileal tissue. In DNA form, the CDR3 reads TGTGCCAGCAGTTCCGGGACTAGCGGATACAATGAGCAGTTCTTC. The encoded protein is CASSSGTSGYNEQFF.